Presented here are 32 T cell receptor beta chains from one specimen sequenced in a study of blood T cells in healthy people across ages. The authors ran a second PCR of 7 to 11 cycles using a sample-barcoded 5' primer and a J-beta primer mix. TCRdb re-called the 5' RACE reads with MiXCR, one entry per CDR3 protein. Altogether hundreds of thousands of distinct CDR3 sequences are present, around 49% being singletons, with the ten largest covering 25% to 35%. The sequenced sample consisted of blood. These receptors were taken from a woman in her sixties or seventies in good health.

The V and J genes are TRBV20-1 and TRBJ2-3, with 10 bases matching TRBD2. The V gene end was trimmed by 6 bases and the J gene end by 2 bases; junction bases not matched to a gene: 11. Germline-derived CDR1 and CDR2 are DFQATT and SNEGSKA (reference sequence). This CDR3 region has 16 residues. In DNA, the CDR3 is TGCAGTGCCCCATGGGCTAGCGGGGGATACACAGATACGCAGTATTTT. It is translated as CSAPWASGGYTDTQYF.

The rearrangement links TRBV11-2 to TRBJ2-7; D not certain. CDR1 is SGHAT, CDR2 FQNNGV, per germline. Trimming took 4 bases from V and 7 from J, leaving 8 bases between them. The CDR3 has 11 residues. The DNA of the CDR3 is TGTGCCAGCAGCTCATCCCTAGAGCAGTACTTC. It is translated as CASSSSLEQYF.

V gene TRBV7-8 combines with J gene TRBJ2-4; D is perhaps TRBD1 or TRBD2 (5 bases each). The CDR3 runs 13 residues. V shed 1 base and J shed 9 bases, with 10 bases lying between them. From germline, CDR1 is SGHVS and CDR2 FQNEAQ. In nucleotides, the CDR3 is TGTGCCAGCAGCTTAGAAGAGGGGAGCATTCAGTACTTC. Translation gives CASSLEEGSIQYF.

The chain recombines TRBV7-2 with TRBJ1-4; D is perhaps TRBD1 (6 bases). V dropped 0 bases and J dropped 4 bases, with 12 bases sitting between them. Germline CDR1 and CDR2: SGHTA and FQGNSA. The CDR3 sequence is 16 residues long. Here the CDR3 reads CASSLAGGGGNEKLFF. DNA for the CDR3: TGTGCCAGCAGCTTAGCAGGGGGGGGTGGTAATGAAAAACTGTTTTTT.

The chain carries TRBV7-2 and TRBJ2-5; maybe TRBD2 (6 bases). The ends were cut back, 5 bases at V and 1 base at J, with 14 bases in the middle. Germline-derived CDR1 and CDR2 are SGHTA and FQGNSA. This CDR3 contains 15 residues. CDR3: CASSRGGIVQETQYF. DNA for the CDR3: TGTGCCAGCAGCCGAGGAGGGATAGTCCAAGAGACCCAGTACTTC. The whole variable domain, remainder taken from reference TRBV7-2 and TRBJ2-5, is GAGVSQSPSNKVTEKGKDVELRCDPISGHTALYWYRQSLGQGLEFLIYFQGNSAPDKSGLPSDRFSAERTGGSVSTLTIQRTQQEDSAVYLCASSRGGIVQETQYFGPGTRLLVL.

The rearrangement uses TRBV29-1 and TRBJ2-7; D assignment may be TRBD1 or TRBD2 (5 bases each). Trimming left V 4 bases short and J 5 bases short, with 12 bases between. CDR1 SQVTM and CDR2 ANQGSEA come from the germline V gene. The CDR3 spans 12 residues. This CDR3 is CSVAPGQDEQYF. The CDR3 DNA is TGCAGCGTTGCCCCGGGGCAGGACGAGCAGTACTTC.

CDR3 amino acids: CASSPFGTGTGGNEQFF. In DNA, the CDR3 is TGTGCCAGCAGCCCCTTTGGGACCGGGACTGGCGGCAATGAGCAGTTCTTC. The chain joins TRBV7-3 to TRBJ2-1, with TRBD2 as a possible D gene (6 bases). The germline V and J ends were trimmed by 5 bases and 6 bases, with 23 bases remaining between them. This CDR3 region has 17 residues. CDR1 and CDR2 (germline): SGHTA, FQGTGA.

This clonotype has a handful of counts. The chain uses TRBV5-1 and TRBJ2-5; 13 bases are a match to TRBD2. CDR1 is SGHRS, CDR2 YFSETQ, per germline. V lost 2 bases to trimming and J lost 5 bases; unmatched junction nucleotides: 6. This CDR3 is 16 amino acids long. The CDR3 sequence: CASSLLAGGPGETQYF. CDR3 sequence (DNA): TGCGCCAGCAGCTTACTAGCGGGAGGGCCGGGTGAGACCCAGTACTTC.

The rearrangement uses TRBV6-1 and TRBJ2-5; D possibly uses TRBD1 or TRBD2 (6 bases each). Germline lookup yields CDR1 MNHNS and CDR2 SASEGT. V was trimmed by 3 bases and J by 11 bases, leaving 13 bases between them. CDR3 length: 12 amino acids. This chain's CDR3 is CASSDGGDEQYF. The CDR3 coding sequence is TGTGCCAGCAGTGACGGGGGCGATGAGCAGTACTTC.

This clonotype was picked up a small number of times. The rearrangement joins TRBV7-3 to TRBJ2-4; 7 bases are shared with TRBD1. In germline, CDR1 is SGHTA, CDR2 FQGTGA. The CDR3 is made up of 14 amino acids. The junction had 9 bases not matched to a gene; V was cut back by 5 bases and J by 8 bases. In DNA, the CDR3 is TGTGCCAGCAGCCCCACAGGGGAAGGGGACATTCAGTACTTC. It codes for CASSPTGEGDIQYF.

This clonotype showed up just a few times. The chain is built from TRBV7-2 and TRBJ2-1; 9 bases match TRBD2. V lost 3 bases and J lost 4; bases outside the gene matches: 4. Germline-derived CDR1 and CDR2 are SGHTA and FQGNSA. The length of the CDR3 is 15 residues. CDR3 in DNA: TGTGCCAGCAGCTTCGTCAGCGGGAGGTACAATGAGCAGTTCTTC. It encodes CASSFVSGRYNEQFF.

The chain joins TRBV5-5 to TRBJ1-2; D unresolved. CDR3 length: 16 residues. CDR1 is SGHKS, CDR2 YYEKEE, per germline (reference sequence). V gave up 0 bases and J gave up 2 bases, with 14 bases separating them. The CDR3 nucleotides are TGTGCCAGCAGCTTGGGACTTGCAGGCCCCAACTATGGCTACACCTTC. It translates to CASSLGLAGPNYGYTF.

The rearrangement uses TRBV6-2 or TRBV6-3 and TRBJ2-3; TRBD2 aligns across 8 bases. CDR1 is MNHEY, CDR2 SVGEGT, per germline. The junction had 12 bases not matched to a gene; V was cut back by 4 bases and J by 6 bases. CDR3 length: 16 residues. The CDR3 nucleotides are TGTGCCAGCAGTTTTACTCCCAGCGGGAGTTGGGATACGCAGTATTTT. Its translation: CASSFTPSGSWDTQYF.

This clonotype was recorded a few times. The rearrangement uses TRBV27 and TRBJ1-1; D is perhaps TRBD1 (5 bases). V was shortened by 7 bases and J by 5 bases, with 17 bases between the two germline ends. This CDR3 comprises 14 residues. The germline gives CDR1 MNHEY, CDR2 SMNVEV (reference sequence). This CDR3 reads CASTLNPGFTEAFF. DNA of the CDR3: TGTGCCAGCACCCTGAATCCAGGGTTTACTGAAGCTTTCTTT.

This rearrangement joins TRBV20-1 to TRBJ2-5; TRBD2 matches at 13 bases. There are 15 residues in the CDR3. Trimming removed 3 bases from V and 5 bases from J; junction bases left unmatched: 6. CDR1 is DFQATT, CDR2 SNEGSKA, per germline (reference sequence). In DNA form, the CDR3 reads TGCAGTGCTAGTCGTCCGACTAGCGGGAGGGAGACCCAGTACTTC. Protein sequence: CSASRPTSGRETQYF.

This clonotype was found a few times. This rearrangement joins TRBV7-3 to TRBJ2-7; weak D call: TRBD2 (5 bases). V was cut by 1 base and J by 1 base, with 11 bases left in between. CDR3 length: 15 amino acids. The germline V gene encodes CDR1 SGHTA and CDR2 FQGTGA. The CDR3 region has the DNA TGTGCCAGCAGCTTAAGGGGAGAGGGATCCTACGAGCAGTACTTC. Encoded protein: CASSLRGEGSYEQYF. Complete variable domain (other parts from reference TRBV7-3 and TRBJ2-7): GAGVSQTPSNKVTEKGKYVELRCDPISGHTALYWYRQSLGQGPEFLIYFQGTGAADDSGLPNDRFFAVRPEGSVSTLKIQRTERGDSAVYLCASSLRGEGSYEQYFGPGTRLTVT.

The V gene is TRBV28, the J gene TRBJ1-5; weak D call: TRBD1 (5 bases). Germline V gene data show CDR1 as MDHEN and CDR2 as SYDVKM. V dropped 5 bases and J dropped 7 bases, with 15 bases sitting between them. The CDR3 totals 14 residues. As DNA, the CDR3 is TGTGCCAGCAGTCAACACGGGGCAGGGCAGCCCCAGCATTTT. Its protein product is CASSQHGAGQPQHF.

This clonotype was detected ten times or more. This rearrangement joins TRBV29-1 to TRBJ1-2, with D perhaps TRBD1 (5 bases). Trimming pared 1 base from V and 2 bases from J, leaving 17 bases between. The CDR3 loop spans 16 amino acids. Germline lookup yields CDR1 SQVTM and CDR2 ANQGSEA. The CDR3 loop is CSVEGNRKNRNYGYTF. As DNA, the CDR3 is TGCAGCGTTGAAGGAAACAGGAAAAATCGAAACTATGGCTACACCTTC.

This clonotype was detected only once. Sequence at one end of the junction differs from germline and may be a read error. The chain joins TRBV5-1 to TRBJ2-6; perhaps TRBD1 as D (6 bases). CDR1 and CDR2 (germline): SGHRS, YFSETQ. This CDR3 is 16 amino acids long. The CDR3 protein is CASSLVGQTGTNVLTF. CDR3 coding DNA: TGCGCCAGCAGCTTGGTGGGACAAACTGGGACCAACGTCCTGACTTTC. The complete variable domain, with remaining parts taken from reference TRBV5-1 and TRBJ2-6, reads KAGVTQTPRYLIKTRGQQVTLSCSPISGHRSVSWYQQTPGQGLQFLFEYFSETQRNKGNFPGRFSGRQFSNSRSEMNVSTLELGDSALYLCASSLVGQTGTNVLTFGAGSRLTVL.

This chain links TRBV6-2 or TRBV6-3 with TRBJ2-7, with D perhaps being TRBD1 or TRBD2 (5 bases each). The CDR3 runs to 17 residues. V lost 2 bases and J lost 0, with 17 bases in between. CDR1 is MNHEY and CDR2 is SVGEGT in the germline V gene. In DNA, the CDR3 is TGTGCCAGCAGTTACGTCTCCGGGACGGGCATCTCCTACGAGCAGTACTTC. It specifies CASSYVSGTGISYEQYF.

The chain couples TRBV7-3 to TRBJ2-3; TRBD2 matches at 8 bases. The CDR3 runs 15 residues. Trimming took 2 bases from V and 3 from J; bases not matched to a gene: 4. CDR1 SGHTA and CDR2 FQGTGA come from the germline V gene. CDR3 region: CASSLDGRDTDTQYF. In nucleotides, the CDR3 is TGTGCCAGCAGCTTAGACGGGAGGGATACAGATACGCAGTATTTT.

This clonotype was observed once. The V gene is TRBV6-6, the J gene TRBJ2-5, with 7 positions matching TRBD1. V shed 8 bases, J shed 5 bases, and the junction held 11 bases outside the gene matches. CDR3 length: 14 amino acids. Germline loops: CDR1 MNHNY, CDR2 SVGAGI (reference sequence). The CDR3 region is CASAGVTGTETQYF. The CDR3 DNA sequence: TGTGCCAGCGCGGGCGTGACAGGGACGGAGACCCAGTACTTC.

V usage is TRBV20-1 and J usage is TRBJ2-5; 14 bases are shared with TRBD2. The J call is in doubt because the DNA end fits TRBJ2-7 better. Germline loops: CDR1 DFQATT, CDR2 SNEGSKA (reference sequence). The CDR3 extends over 14 amino acids. Here the CDR3 DNA reads TGCAGTGCTGCGAGGGGACTAGCGGGAGACGAGCAGTACTTC. This encodes CSAARGLAGDEQYF.

This chain connects TRBV29-1 to TRBJ1-2, with a possible D match to TRBD1 (5 bases). From germline, CDR1 is SQVTM and CDR2 ANQGSEA. The CDR3 is 13 amino acids. V was pared by 4 bases and J by 6 bases, with 15 bases between. The CDR3 DNA sequence: TGCAGCGTTGTAAGGGCAGGGATCCATGGCTACACCTTC. It translates to CSVVRAGIHGYTF.

There are a few counts of this clonotype. This rearrangement joins TRBV7-3 to TRBJ2-5; 8 bases match TRBD2. V shed 5 bases, J shed 5 bases, and the junction held 10 bases outside the gene matches. CDR1 SGHTA and CDR2 FQGTGA come from the germline V gene. CDR3 length equals 15 residues. The CDR3, as DNA: TGTGCCAGCAGCCACTCGGGGCTAGCGGGTGAGACCCAGTACTTC. This sequence encodes CASSHSGLAGETQYF.

The table lists this clonotype with a few counts. The rearrangement uses TRBV4-2 and TRBJ1-5, with D possibly being TRBD1 (6 bases). CDR3 length: 15 amino acids. Trimming left V 1 base short and J 3 bases short, with 10 bases between. Germline-derived CDR1 and CDR2 are LGHNA and YNFKEQ. CDR3 in amino acids: CASSQGTDYNQPQHF. The CDR3 nucleotides are TGTGCCAGCAGCCAAGGGACAGACTACAATCAGCCCCAGCATTTT.

This chain uses TRBV28 with TRBJ2-1; no clear D. Germline CDR1 and CDR2: MDHEN and SYDVKM. The V and J ends lost 2 bases and 9 bases respectively, with 14 bases between them. The CDR3 runs to 14 residues. CDR3 sequence (DNA): TGTGCCAGCAGTTTAGATCCTTCGGTCGGTGAGCAGTTCTTC. Its translation is CASSLDPSVGEQFF.

The rearrangement joins TRBV28 to TRBJ2-5; the D gene is possibly TRBD2 (6 bases). Germline loops: CDR1 MDHEN, CDR2 SYDVKM. The germline V and J ends were trimmed by 6 bases and 2 bases, with 22 bases remaining between them. The CDR3 spans 17 residues. As DNA, the CDR3 is TGTGCCAGCAGACACCCTGGGGCTAGCGTTAGGCAAGAGACCCAGTACTTC. Translated, it gives CASRHPGASVRQETQYF.

The chain combines TRBV3-1 with TRBJ2-7, with 7 bases that match TRBD2. CDR1 is LGHDT, CDR2 YNNKEL, per germline (reference sequence). V lost 3 bases and J lost 4; bases outside the gene matches: 12. The length of the CDR3 is 16 residues. CDR3 DNA sequence: TGTGCCAGCAGCCACCTATTGACTAGCAGGAGGTACGAGCAGTACTTC. Translated: CASSHLLTSRRYEQYF.

The gene calls are TRBV20-1 and TRBJ1-2; D may be TRBD1 (5 bases). The CDR3 has 13 amino acids. Germline V CDR1 and CDR2: DFQATT, SNEGSKA (reference sequence). Trimming pared 5 bases from V and 4 bases from J, leaving 14 bases between. DNA of the CDR3: TGCAGTGCTGGAAACACCGGGACCTATGGCTACACCTTC. The encoded protein is CSAGNTGTYGYTF.

The chain carries TRBV6-2 or TRBV6-3 and TRBJ2-5; possible D gene TRBD1, 5 bases. Trimming left V 5 bases short and J 1 base short, with 26 bases between. The CDR3 consists of 19 residues. The germline gives CDR1 MNHEY, CDR2 SVGEGT. The chain's CDR3 is CASSNRPSTGYIIQETQYF. The CDR3 nucleotides read TGTGCCAGCAGTAATAGGCCTTCAACAGGATACATTATCCAAGAGACCCAGTACTTC.

This clonotype has just a few counts. One end of the junction fails to match germline, which may point to a read error. This sequence joins TRBV5-1 and TRBJ2-7; D is perhaps TRBD1 or TRBD2 (5 bases each). CDR3 size: 13 residues. Per germline, CDR1 SGHRS and CDR2 YFSETQ. The CDR3 DNA reads as TGTGCCAGCAGTTTTCCAGGGAGCTACGAGCAGTACTTC. Its protein product is CASSFPGSYEQYF.